This T cell receptor beta chain is drawn from a study of CD8+CD57+ T cells in acquired aplastic anemia. Whole-study context: DNA recovered from sorted CD4+ and CD8+ cells had a mean of 3.2 ug.

Notes on the study in general: Patients and healthy controls showed no significant CD8+ Simpson's diversity difference.

V lost 6 bases and J lost 6, with 17 bases in between. CDR3 length: 14 residues. Germline loops: CDR1 ENHRY, CDR2 SYGVKD. The count of this clonotype is one. Its specificity is not known. Patients who underwent sequencing had shown CD8+CD57+ cell expansion by flow cytometry. Every one of the patients had aplastic anemia (severe, acquired). The use of genomic DNA as template underpinned the TCR beta VDJ and CDR3 profiling. From the reads, TCRdb called clonotypes with MiXCR, one entry per CDR3 protein. The data contain over 150,000 distinct CDR3 sequences, 50% to 65% of them seen just once; the ten biggest clones take up about 42%.

This clonotype originated in a human donor with aplastic anemia. Specimen: sorted CD4+, CD8+, or CD8+CD57+ T cells (not recorded which) from PBMCs. The rearrangement uses TRBV10-3 and TRBJ1-2; maybe TRBD1 (6 bases). The CDR3 DNA follows: TGTGCCATCAGAACCGACAGGAGGTATGATGGCTACACCTTC. Protein sequence: CAIRTDRRYDGYTF.